This TCR beta chain was sequenced in a study of OX40 agonist ivuxolimab in advanced cancers. Overall study: People in dose escalation had one of these cancers: hepatocellular carcinoma, melanoma, renal cell or head and neck cancer.

Remarks on this clone: Its antigen is as yet unknown.

This CDR3 spans 15 amino acids. The germline V gene has CDR1 SGHTA and CDR2 FQGNSA. After removal of 5 bases from V and 5 bases from J, the junction contained 8 bases not matched to a gene. Study-wide results and limits: Also showing low normalized T-cell clonal expansion were some of the nonresponders.

Profiled with immunoSEQ multiplex PCR; TCRdb holds only in-frame clones, not every one. The sample shows roughly 76,000 clones, over 75% of them seen only once. The chain couples TRBV7-2 to TRBJ2-1; TRBD2 matches 8 bases. The clonotype comes from an adult with an advanced solid tumor such as melanoma, head and neck, liver or kidney cancer. This sample comprised CD4+ or CD8+ T cells sorted from blood, obtained in a trial of the OX40 agonist ivuxolimab. CDR3 protein: CASSGLSGGHNEQFF. In DNA, the CDR3 is TGTGCCAGCAGCGGGTTGAGCGGGGGTCACAATGAGCAGTTCTTC.